Given below is one TCR beta chain in context. The length of the CDR3 is 15 residues. After removal of 2 bases from V and 3 bases from J, the junction contained 7 bases not matched to a gene. Germline V CDR1 and CDR2: SGHTA, FQGTGA. This specimen comes from a study of patients and donors after allogeneic stem cell transplantation. TCRdb fed the RT-PCR reads into MiXCR, producing one record per CDR3 protein. The sample carries about 960,000 distinct CDR3 sequences, more than 15% recorded once. This clonotype was sampled from a human donor who was either an allogeneic HSCT recipient or a stem cell or donor lymphocyte infusion donor (not recorded which). It is not recorded whose cells these are; they may come from a transplant donor. The chain uses TRBV7-3 and TRBJ2-7; 7 bases map to TRBD2. Sequences were obtained from blood, either unsorted or a sorted T cell fraction (not recorded which). For the CDR3, the DNA is TGTGCCAGCAGCTTATTCCCTAGCGGATTCTACGAGCAGTACTTC. Amino acid sequence: CASSLFPSGFYEQYF. The variable domain in full, completed from reference TRBV7-3 and TRBJ2-7, reads GAGVSQTPSNKVTEKGKYVELRCDPISGHTALYWYRQSLGQGPEFLIYFQGTGAADDSGLPNDRFFAVRPEGSVSTLKIQRTERGDSAVYLCASSLFPSGFYEQYFGPGTRLTVT.